The rows below give T cell receptor beta chains drawn from one sample of a study of identifying expanded T cells in peripheral blood. Sequencing used immunoSEQ multiplex PCR; TCRdb keeps in-frame clones, though not all of them. The profile covers some 78,000 clones, with about 83% appearing a single time and about 20% taken by the ten largest. Sequenced material: blood. These receptors were taken from a person aged 18 to 75 in good health. The CDR3 runs from the conserved cysteine through the conserved F or W. Fields, in order: D gene, V gene, clone size, J gene, CDR3 protein, CDR3 DNA. D genes are given only for firm matches. Clone size is given for some rows only: seen once, a few or many times, or a class if the clone is expanded.

.	TRBV28	.	TRBJ1-5	CASSLGQHNQPQHF	TGTGCCAGCAGTCTCGGACAGCACAATCAGCCCCAGCATTTT
.	TRBV29-1	.	TRBJ2-5	CSTMLGQETQYF	TGCAGCACCATGCTAGGGCAAGAGACCCAGTACTTC
TRBD1	TRBV11-1	.	TRBJ2-3	CASSGDRGQSDTQYF	TGTGCCAGCAGCGGGGACAGGGGGCAGTCAGATACGCAGTATTTT
.	TRBV4-3	.	TRBJ2-2	CASGLGRTGELFF	TGCGCCAGCGGGTTAGGCCGAACCGGGGAGCTGTTTTTT
.	TRBV9	once	TRBJ2-5	CASSDGTAQETQYF	TGTGCCAGCAGCGACGGGACCGCACAAGAGACCCAGTACTTC
TRBD1	TRBV7-9	.	TRBJ2-5	CASSLLYSGGETQYF	TGTGCCAGCAGCTTATTATATTCAGGGGGTGAGACCCAGTACTTC
.	TRBV6-5	.	TRBJ1-5	CASSYSGNSNQPQHF	TGTGCCAGCAGTTACTCTGGGAATAGCAATCAGCCCCAGCATTTT
.	TRBV7-2	.	TRBJ2-7	CASSRASAEYYEQYF	TGTGCCAGCAGCCGCGCATCGGCGGAGTACTACGAGCAGTACTTC
.	TRBV21-1	.	TRBJ1-5	CASSKRQGDNQPQHF	TGTGCCAGCAGCAAAAGACAGGGGGACAATCAGCCCCAGCATTTT
TRBD1	TRBV7-9	.	TRBJ2-2	CAKLGQGNTGELFF	TGTGCCAAATTGGGACAGGGGAACACCGGGGAGCTGTTTTTT
.	TRBV7-2	.	TRBJ1-5	CASSLAGPAGNQPQHF	TGTGCCAGCAGCTTAGCAGGACCTGCTGGCAATCAGCCCCAGCATTTT
TRBD1	TRBV5-1	.	TRBJ2-7	CASSFDRGTEQYF	TGCGCCAGCAGCTTCGACAGGGGCACCGAGCAGTACTTC
TRBD1	TRBV27	.	TRBJ1-4	CASSRDRAGEKLFF	TGTGCCAGCAGCCGGGACAGGGCGGGTGAAAAACTGTTTTTT
TRBD2	TRBV7-9	.	TRBJ2-1	CASSLMASGGGEQFF	TGTGCCAGCAGCTTAATGGCTAGCGGTGGCGGTGAGCAGTTCTTC
TRBD2	TRBV7-8	.	TRBJ2-2	CASSSGLGSGGELFF	TGTGCCAGCAGTTCGGGACTAGGCTCGGGCGGGGAGCTGTTTTTT
.	TRBV7-3	once	TRBJ2-1	CASSASGSEQFF	TGTGCCAGCAGCGCCTCCGGGTCTGAGCAGTTCTTC
.	TRBV2	.	TRBJ2-6	CASSELGAGANVLTF	TGTGCCAGCAGTGAGCTGGGAGCTGGGGCCAACGTCCTGACTTTC
TRBD2	TRBV2	few	TRBJ2-3	CASRGAGGVSDTQYF	TGTGCCAGCAGAGGCGCGGGGGGGGTATCAGATACGCAGTATTTT
TRBD1	TRBV10-3	.	TRBJ2-5	CAISPGQGGQETQYF	TGTGCCATCAGCCCGGGACAGGGGGGACAGGAGACCCAGTACTTC
.	TRBV7-2	few	TRBJ2-7	CASSSYGSSYEQYF	TGTGCCAGCAGCTCATATGGTAGTAGCTACGAGCAGTACTTC
.	TRBV2	.	TRBJ2-1	CASSEEDSLGYNEQFF	TGTGCCAGCAGTGAAGAGGACTCCCTAGGTTACAATGAGCAGTTCTTC
.	TRBV12-2	.	TRBJ2-7	CASRLARGLAGDYEQYF	TGTGCAAGTCGCTTAGCCCGGGGACTAGCGGGTGATTACGAGCAGTACTTC
.	TRBV6-5	.	TRBJ2-7	CATQQGLVYEQYF	TGTGCCACCCAGCAAGGACTTGTCTACGAGCAGTACTTC
.	TRBV7-9	.	TRBJ1-5	CASSPLSAPQHF	TGTGCCAGCAGCCCACTCAGCGCTCCCCAGCATTTT
TRBD1	TRBV4-3	few	TRBJ1-1	CASSQQDRGGEAFF	TGCGCCAGCAGCCAACAGGACAGGGGAGGTGAAGCTTTCTTT
TRBD1	TRBV29-1	.	TRBJ1-1	CSVLGQGNTEAFF	TGCAGCGTTTTGGGACAGGGGAACACTGAAGCTTTCTTT
.	TRBV7-3	.	TRBJ2-5	CASSQYQIGQETQYF	TGTGCCAGCAGCCAATACCAAATTGGCCAAGAGACCCAGTACTTC